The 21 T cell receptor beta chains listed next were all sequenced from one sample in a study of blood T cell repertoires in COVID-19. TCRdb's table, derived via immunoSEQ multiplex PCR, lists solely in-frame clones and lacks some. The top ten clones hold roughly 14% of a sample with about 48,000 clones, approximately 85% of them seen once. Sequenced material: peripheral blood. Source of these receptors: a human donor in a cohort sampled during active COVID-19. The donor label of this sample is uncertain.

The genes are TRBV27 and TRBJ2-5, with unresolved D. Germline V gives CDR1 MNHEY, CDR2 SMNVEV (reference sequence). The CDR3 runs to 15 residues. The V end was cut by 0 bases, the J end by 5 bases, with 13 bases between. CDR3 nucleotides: TGTGCCAGCAGTTTATCGTACGGGTCTGGGGAGACCCAGTACTTC. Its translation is CASSLSYGSGETQYF.

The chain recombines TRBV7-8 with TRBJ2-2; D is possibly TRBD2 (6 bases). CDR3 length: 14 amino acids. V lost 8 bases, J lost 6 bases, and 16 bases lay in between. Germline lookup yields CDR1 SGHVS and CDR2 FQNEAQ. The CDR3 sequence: CASGPTGVSGELFF. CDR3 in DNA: TGTGCCAGCGGGCCCACGGGGGTTTCCGGGGAGCTGTTTTTT.

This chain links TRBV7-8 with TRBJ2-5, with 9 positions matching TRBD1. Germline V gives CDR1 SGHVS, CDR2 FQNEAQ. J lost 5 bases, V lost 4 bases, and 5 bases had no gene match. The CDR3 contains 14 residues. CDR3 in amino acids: CASSWTGAKETQYF. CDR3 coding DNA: TGTGCCAGCAGCTGGACAGGGGCAAAGGAGACCCAGTACTTC.

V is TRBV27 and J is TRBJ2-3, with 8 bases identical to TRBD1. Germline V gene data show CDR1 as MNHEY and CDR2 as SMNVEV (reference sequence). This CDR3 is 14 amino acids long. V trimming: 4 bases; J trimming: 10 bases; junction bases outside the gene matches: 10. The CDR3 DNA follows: TGTGCCAGCAGTTCTCCCTCACAGGGGGGCGCGCAGTATTTT. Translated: CASSSPSQGGAQYF.

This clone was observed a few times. In nucleotides, the CDR3 is TGTGCCAGCAGTTTCCTACAGGGGACGCCCCTCCACTTT. Translating it yields CASSFLQGTPLHF. The V and J genes are TRBV12-3 or TRBV12-4 and TRBJ1-6; 7 nucleotides agree with TRBD1. V dropped 3 bases and J dropped 13; count of bases not matched to a gene: 6. This CDR3 has 13 amino acids.

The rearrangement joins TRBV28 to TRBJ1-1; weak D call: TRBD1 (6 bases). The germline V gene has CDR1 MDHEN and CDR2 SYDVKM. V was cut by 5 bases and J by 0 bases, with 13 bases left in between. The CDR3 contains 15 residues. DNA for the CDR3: TGTGCCAGCAGTCAAGTACAGGGAGTGAACACTGAAGCTTTCTTT. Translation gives CASSQVQGVNTEAFF.

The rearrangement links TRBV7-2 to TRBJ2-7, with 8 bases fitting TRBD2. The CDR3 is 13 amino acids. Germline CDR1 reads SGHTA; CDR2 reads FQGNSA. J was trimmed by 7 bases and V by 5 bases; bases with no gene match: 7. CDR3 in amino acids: CASSAGTRREQYF. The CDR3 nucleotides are TGTGCCAGCAGCGCAGGGACTAGGAGGGAGCAGTACTTC.

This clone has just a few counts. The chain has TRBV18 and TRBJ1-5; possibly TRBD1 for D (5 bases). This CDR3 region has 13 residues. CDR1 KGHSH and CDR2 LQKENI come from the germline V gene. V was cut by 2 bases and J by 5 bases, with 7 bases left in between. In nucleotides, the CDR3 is TGTGCCAGCTCACCAGACAGTTATCAGCCCCAGCATTTT. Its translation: CASSPDSYQPQHF.

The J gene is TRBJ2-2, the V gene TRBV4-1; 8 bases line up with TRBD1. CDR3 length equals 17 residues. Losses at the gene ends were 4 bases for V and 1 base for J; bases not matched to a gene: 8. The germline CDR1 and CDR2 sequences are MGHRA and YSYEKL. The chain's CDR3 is CASSRGRTGLNTGELFF. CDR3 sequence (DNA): TGCGCCAGCAGCCGAGGGAGGACAGGGCTGAACACCGGGGAGCTGTTTTTT.

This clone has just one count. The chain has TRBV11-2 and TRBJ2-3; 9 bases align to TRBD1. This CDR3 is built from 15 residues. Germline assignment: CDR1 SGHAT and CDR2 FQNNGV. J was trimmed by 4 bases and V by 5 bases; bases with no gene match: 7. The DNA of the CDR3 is TGTGCCAGCAGCCCACAGGACAGGGGAGCAGATACGCAGTATTTT. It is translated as CASSPQDRGADTQYF.

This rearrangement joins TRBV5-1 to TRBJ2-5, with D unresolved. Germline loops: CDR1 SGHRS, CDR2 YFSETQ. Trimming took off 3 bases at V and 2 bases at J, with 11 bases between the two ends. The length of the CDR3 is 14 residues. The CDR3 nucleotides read TGCGCCAGCAGCTCCTTGACGAGGCAAGAGACCCAGTACTTC. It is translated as CASSSLTRQETQYF.

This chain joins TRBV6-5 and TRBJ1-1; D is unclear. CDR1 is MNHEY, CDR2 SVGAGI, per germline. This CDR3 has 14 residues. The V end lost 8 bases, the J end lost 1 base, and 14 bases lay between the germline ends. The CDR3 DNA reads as TGTGCCAGCCTAAGAGGCCCACCGAACACTGAAGCTTTCTTT. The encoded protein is CASLRGPPNTEAFF.

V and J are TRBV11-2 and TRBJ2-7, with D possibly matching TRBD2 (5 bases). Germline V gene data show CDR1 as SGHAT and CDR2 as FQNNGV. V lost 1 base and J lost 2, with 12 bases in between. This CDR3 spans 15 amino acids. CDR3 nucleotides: TGTGCCAGCAGCTTAGCCCGCGGACTGACCTACGAGCAGTACTTC. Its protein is CASSLARGLTYEQYF.

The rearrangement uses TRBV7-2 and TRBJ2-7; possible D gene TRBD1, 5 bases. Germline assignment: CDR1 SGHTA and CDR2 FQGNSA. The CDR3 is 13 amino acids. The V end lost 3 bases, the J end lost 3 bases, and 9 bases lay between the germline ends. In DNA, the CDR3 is TGTGCCAGCAGCTTTAGGCAGGGCTACGAGCAGTACTTC. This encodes CASSFRQGYEQYF.

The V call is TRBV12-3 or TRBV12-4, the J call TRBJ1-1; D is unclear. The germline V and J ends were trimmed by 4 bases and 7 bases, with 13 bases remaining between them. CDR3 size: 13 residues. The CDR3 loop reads CASSYPGLVEAFF. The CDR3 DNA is TGTGCCAGCAGTTATCCCGGGTTGGTTGAAGCTTTCTTT.

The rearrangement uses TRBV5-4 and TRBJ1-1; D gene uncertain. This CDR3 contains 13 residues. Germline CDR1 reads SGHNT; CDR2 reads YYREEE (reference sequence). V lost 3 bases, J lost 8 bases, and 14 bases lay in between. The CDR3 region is CASSSRGALEAFF. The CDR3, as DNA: TGTGCCAGCAGCTCCCGCGGTGCCTTGGAAGCTTTCTTT.

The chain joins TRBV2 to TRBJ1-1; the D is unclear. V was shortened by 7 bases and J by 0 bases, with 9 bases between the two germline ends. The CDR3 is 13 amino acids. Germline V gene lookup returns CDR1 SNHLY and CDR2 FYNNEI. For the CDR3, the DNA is TGTGCCAGCAAGCCGGGAGTGAACACTGAAGCTTTCTTT. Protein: CASKPGVNTEAFF.

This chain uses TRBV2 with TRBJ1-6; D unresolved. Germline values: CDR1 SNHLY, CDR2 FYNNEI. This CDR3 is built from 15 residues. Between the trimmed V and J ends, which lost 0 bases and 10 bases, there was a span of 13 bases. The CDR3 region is CASSEARRVGSPLHF. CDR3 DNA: TGTGCCAGCAGTGAAGCTCGGAGGGTTGGGTCACCCCTCCACTTT. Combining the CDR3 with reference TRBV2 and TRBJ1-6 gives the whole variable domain EPEVTQTPSHQVTQMGQEVILRCVPISNHLYFYWYRQILGQKVEFLVSFYNNEISEKSEIFDDQFSVERPDGSNFTLKIRSTKLEDSAMYFCASSEARRVGSPLHFGNGTRLTVT.

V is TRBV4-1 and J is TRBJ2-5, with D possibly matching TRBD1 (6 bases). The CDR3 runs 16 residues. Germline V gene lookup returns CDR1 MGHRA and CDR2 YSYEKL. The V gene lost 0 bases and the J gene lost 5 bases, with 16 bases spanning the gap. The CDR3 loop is CASSQDIRGMGETQYF. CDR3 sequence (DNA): TGCGCCAGCAGCCAAGATATCAGGGGCATGGGGGAGACCCAGTACTTC.

The CDR3 coding sequence is TGTGCCACCAGTGATCCGGACAAGGAACCCGATACGCAGTATTTT. Encoded protein: CATSDPDKEPDTQYF. The chain combines TRBV24-1 with TRBJ2-3; maybe TRBD1 (5 bases). Germline V lookup: CDR1 KGHDR, CDR2 SFDVKD. Trimming shortened V by 3 bases and J by 6 bases, and 15 bases separated the two germline ends. The CDR3 totals 15 residues.

The CDR3 here is CASSLGGGSSYNSPLHF. CDR3 DNA sequence: TGTGCCAGCAGCTTGGGGGGCGGGAGCTCCTATAATTCACCCCTCCACTTT. The chain has TRBV5-4 and TRBJ1-6; a possible D gene is TRBD1 (5 bases). Trimming removed 0 bases from V and 0 bases from J, with 10 bases in between. The CDR3 loop spans 17 amino acids. Germline CDR1 reads SGHNT; CDR2 reads YYREEE (reference sequence).